A selection of T cell receptor beta chains follows, all from one sample in a study of molecular identifiers for immune sequencing clone quantification. TCRdb fed the PCR reads into MiXCR, producing one record per CDR3 protein. The table has approximately 550,000 distinct CDR3 sequences, 25% seen once. Material: naive CD8+ T cells from blood, with Jurkat cell RNA spiked in. Receptors originate from a human donor in good health. Some libraries in this study had Jurkat cell RNA spiked in. Each CDR3 is given with its conserved first and last residue. Each record gives: V gene, clone size, D gene, J gene, CDR3 protein, CDR3 DNA. D genes are given only for firm matches. The listing skips clone size in some rows; elsewhere it reads once, few, many or a size class.

>TRBV5-6|few|.|TRBJ1-6
CASSLQPDGISPLHF
TGTGCCAGCAGCTTGCAACCGGATGGGATTTCACCCCTCCACTTT
>TRBV30|many|.|TRBJ2-5
CAWSSQETQYF
TGTGCCTGGAGTTCCCAAGAGACCCAGTACTTC
>TRBV20-1|.|TRBD1|TRBJ2-3
CSAREQGALRSTDTQYF
TGCAGTGCTAGAGAACAGGGGGCGTTACGTAGCACAGATACGCAGTATTTT
>TRBV12-3/TRBV12-4|many|.|TRBJ2-3
CASSLVVGGTDTQYF
TGTGCCAGCAGTTTAGTCGTAGGGGGAACAGATACGCAGTATTTT
>TRBV24-1|many|.|TRBJ1-5
CATSDSDSNQPQHF
TGTGCCACCAGTGATTCGGACAGTAATCAGCCCCAGCATTTT
>TRBV12-3/TRBV12-4|few|.|TRBJ2-5
CASSFGSQETQYF
TGTGCCAGCAGTTTCGGGAGCCAAGAGACCCAGTACTTC
>TRBV5-1|.|.|TRBJ1-1
CASSLASAMNTEAFF
TGCGCCAGCAGCTTGGCTTCAGCTATGAACACTGAAGCTTTCTTT
>TRBV13|.|.|TRBJ2-1
CASSLKGGPDYNEQFF
TGTGCCAGCAGCTTAAAGGGGGGGCCCGACTACAATGAGCAGTTCTTC
>TRBV6-2/TRBV6-3|.|.|TRBJ1-2
CASRDIDSRYGNTF
TGTGCCAGCAGGGACATAGACAGCCGCTATGGCAACACCTTC
>TRBV5-1|few|TRBD2|TRBJ2-7
CASAWGLTGAYEQYF
TGCGCCAGCGCGTGGGGACTAACGGGGGCCTACGAGCAGTACTTC
>TRBV7-9|many|.|TRBJ2-5
CASSLEAAYQETQYF
TGTGCCAGCAGCTTAGAAGCGGCTTACCAAGAGACCCAGTACTTC
>TRBV14|.|TRBD2|TRBJ2-5
CASSRNRGLAGQETQYF
TGTGCCAGCAGCCGCAATCGGGGACTAGCGGGGCAAGAGACCCAGTACTTC
>TRBV18|.|.|TRBJ1-1
CASSPGDREAFF
TGTGCCAGCTCACCGGGAGACAGGGAAGCTTTCTTT
>TRBV29-1|many|TRBD1|TRBJ2-7
CSVGTTGVGEQYF
TGCAGCGTTGGGACCACAGGGGTGGGCGAGCAGTACTTC
>TRBV19|few|.|TRBJ1-5
CASSFGQRSNQPQHF
TGTGCCAGTTCTTTCGGACAGCGTAGCAATCAGCCCCAGCATTTT
>TRBV4-3|.|.|TRBJ2-2
CASSQAITNGELFF
TGCGCCAGCAGCCAAGCTATAACGAACGGGGAGCTGTTTTTT
>TRBV7-8|few|TRBD2|TRBJ2-7
CASSPTSGGNEQYF
TGTGCCAGCAGCCCAACTAGCGGGGGTAACGAGCAGTACTTC
>TRBV7-6|many|.|TRBJ2-7
CASSLDWAPSYEQYF
TGTGCCAGCAGCTTAGATTGGGCACCCTCCTACGAGCAGTACTTC
>TRBV5-4|few|TRBD1|TRBJ2-7
CASSTTGEDYEQYF
TGTGCCAGCAGCACGACAGGGGAAGACTACGAGCAGTACTTC
>TRBV7-9|.|.|TRBJ1-4
CASSLGQGLGENEKLFF
TGTGCCAGCAGCTTAGGGCAGGGGTTGGGAGAAAATGAAAAACTGTTTTTT
>TRBV25-1|few|.|TRBJ2-3
CASSEYGGGADTQYF
TGTGCCAGCAGTGAATATGGTGGAGGGGCAGATACGCAGTATTTT
>TRBV7-9|few|.|TRBJ2-7
CASSFPGAYEQYF
TGTGCCAGCAGCTTCCCAGGAGCCTACGAGCAGTACTTC
>TRBV9|few|.|TRBJ1-2
CASSPHNYGYTF
TGTGCCAGCAGCCCGCATAACTATGGCTACACCTTC
>TRBV9|many|.|TRBJ1-1
CASSAAGSPAEAFF
TGTGCCAGCAGCGCCGCCGGTTCGCCCGCTGAAGCTTTCTTT
>TRBV4-3|.|.|TRBJ2-1
CASSPSQFGNEQFF
TGCGCCAGCAGCCCTTCGCAGTTTGGCAATGAGCAGTTCTTC
>TRBV18|many|TRBD1|TRBJ1-1
CASSPGQLEAFF
TGTGCCAGCTCACCGGGACAGCTTGAAGCTTTCTTT
>TRBV12-3/TRBV12-4|many|.|TRBJ1-1
CASTSSGAEAFF
TGTGCCAGCACCAGCAGTGGGGCTGAAGCTTTCTTT
>TRBV6-4|few|.|TRBJ2-1
CASSVGPMGNAQFF
TGTGCCAGCAGTGTTGGTCCCATGGGAAATGCGCAGTTCTTC
>TRBV2|few|TRBD1|TRBJ2-7
CASSDPGGTGLSGRLYEQYF
TGTGCCAGCAGTGATCCTGGGGGGACAGGGCTTTCGGGACGATTATACGAGCAGTACTTC
>TRBV7-9|many|.|TRBJ1-5
CASSSVGAGQPQHF
TGTGCCAGCAGCTCCGTGGGGGCAGGACAGCCCCAGCATTTT
>TRBV28|many|.|TRBJ1-4
CASTFQGNEKLFF
TGTGCCAGCACCTTTCAGGGGAATGAAAAACTGTTTTTT
>TRBV12-5|few|.|TRBJ1-1
CASGLLGAGTEAFF
TGTGCTAGTGGTTTGTTGGGGGCGGGCACTGAAGCTTTCTTT
>TRBV4-3|many|.|TRBJ2-7
CASSHGLGTYEQYF
TGCGCCAGCAGCCATGGCCTTGGGACCTACGAGCAGTACTTC
>TRBV7-6|.|TRBD2|TRBJ2-3
CASSHSGGYTDTQYF
TGTGCCAGCAGCCATAGCGGGGGGTACACAGATACGCAGTATTTT
>TRBV5-1|.|TRBD2|TRBJ2-7
CASSLQLAGVEPYEQYF
TGCGCCAGCAGCTTGCAACTAGCGGGAGTCGAGCCCTACGAGCAGTACTTC
>TRBV5-4|.|TRBD1|TRBJ1-1
CASSLQGQGNTEAFF
TGTGCCAGCAGCTTACAGGGACAGGGGAACACTGAAGCTTTCTTT
>TRBV7-6|.|.|TRBJ2-5
CASSLEGGDYETQYF
TGTGCCAGCAGCTTAGAGGGCGGAGACTATGAGACCCAGTACTTC
>TRBV5-6|.|TRBD2|TRBJ2-1
CASSWKSGSRLNEQFF
TGTGCCAGCAGCTGGAAAAGCGGGAGTCGGTTAAATGAGCAGTTCTTC
>TRBV12-3/TRBV12-4|.|TRBD1|TRBJ2-3
CASRKTGQRDSGTQYF
TGTGCCAGCAGGAAGACAGGGCAAAGGGATTCAGGTACGCAGTATTTT
>TRBV4-1|.|TRBD1|TRBJ2-5
CASSQATGDRETQYF
TGCGCCAGCAGCCAAGCGACAGGGGATAGGGAGACCCAGTACTTC
>TRBV9|many|TRBD1|TRBJ1-2
CASQRGQGVYGYTF
TGTGCCAGTCAGAGGGGACAGGGAGTCTATGGCTACACCTTC
>TRBV25-1|.|.|TRBJ1-1
CASTPGQTNTEAFF
TGTGCCAGCACCCCAGGGCAGACGAACACTGAAGCTTTCTTT
>TRBV3-1|.|.|TRBJ2-7
CASSTNRWTGDYEQYF
TGTGCCAGCAGTACTAACAGGTGGACTGGGGACTACGAGCAGTACTTC
>TRBV7-9|.|TRBD1|TRBJ1-1
CASSFDRGTEAIF
TGTGCCAGCAGCTTTGACAGGGGCACTGAAGCTATCTTC
>TRBV19|few|.|TRBJ2-1
CASSTVATPRQFF
TGTGCCAGTAGTACCGTGGCGACGCCTAGGCAGTTCTTC
>TRBV5-4|.|.|TRBJ1-2
CASSLSWGDFYGYTF
TGTGCCAGCAGCTTGTCCTGGGGGGATTTCTATGGCTACACCTTC
>TRBV14|few|.|TRBJ1-1
CASSQAILGGFGTEAFF
TGTGCCAGCAGCCAGGCAATCCTGGGAGGGTTTGGCACTGAAGCTTTCTTT
>TRBV24-1|.|.|TRBJ2-7
CATSDIQGDEQYF
TGTGCCACCAGTGATATACAGGGCGACGAGCAGTACTTC
>TRBV5-1|few|TRBD1|TRBJ2-2
CASSLWTGPRGNTGELFF
TGCGCCAGCAGCTTATGGACAGGTCCTAGGGGGAACACCGGGGAGCTGTTTTTT
>TRBV2|many|.|TRBJ1-1
CASSGTEKTWNTEAFF
TGTGCCAGCAGTGGGACCGAAAAAACTTGGAACACTGAAGCTTTCTTT
>TRBV6-6|few|.|TRBJ1-1
CASRAETYTEAFF
TGTGCCAGCAGGGCAGAAACTTACACTGAAGCTTTCTTT
>TRBV19|few|.|TRBJ2-7
CASSRPPPHPGYEQYF
TGTGCCAGTAGTCGCCCCCCTCCCCACCCCGGTTACGAGCAGTACTTC
>TRBV6-5|.|.|TRBJ2-5
CASRKRWGETQYF
TGTGCCAGCAGAAAACGTTGGGGGGAGACCCAGTACTTC
>TRBV7-3|many|.|TRBJ2-2
CASSFSPTGELFF
TGTGCCAGCAGCTTTTCCCCCACCGGGGAGCTGTTTTTT
>TRBV19|few|.|TRBJ2-7
CASSPTRTVSSYEQYF
TGTGCCAGTAGTCCAACAAGGACAGTGAGCTCCTACGAGCAGTACTTC
>TRBV20-1|.|.|TRBJ2-2
CSADANTGELFF
TGCAGTGCTGATGCTAACACCGGGGAGCTGTTTTTT
>TRBV3-1|.|TRBD1|TRBJ1-2
CASSQEGQGYGYTF
TGTGCCAGCAGCCAAGAAGGACAGGGCTATGGCTACACCTTC